The 20 T cell receptor beta chains below all came from one sample that was sequenced in a study of blood T cells in healthy people across ages. Together with a sample-barcoded 5' primer, a J-beta primer mix was included in a second PCR lasting roughly 7 to 11 cycles. MiXCR was run by TCRdb on the 5' RACE reads, yielding one entry per CDR3 protein. The table includes some 1.4 million distinct CDR3 sequences, 42% detected once. Source material: blood. The receptor set was obtained from a woman aged 18-30 years in good health.

The V and J genes are TRBV3-1 and TRBJ2-7; D not resolved. Deletions cut 1 base from V and 4 bases from J, with 14 bases between. The CDR3 is 15 residues long. Germline CDR1 and CDR2: LGHDT and YNNKEL (reference sequence). The CDR3 nucleotides are TGTGCCAGCAGCCAAGGGCCGGCTGGGTCGTACGAGCAGTACTTC. Translating gives CASSQGPAGSYEQYF.

Regarding this clonotype: A read error is possible here, since a much larger clone lies one base away. The J gene is TRBJ2-1, the V gene TRBV20-1, with D maybe TRBD1 (6 bases). The germline CDR1 and CDR2 sequences are DFQATT and SNEGSKA (reference sequence). V lost 1 base to trimming and J lost 3 bases, with 10 bases between them. This CDR3 has 14 residues. CDR3 DNA sequence: TGCAGTGCTAGAGTTGAGGGGGACTACAATGAGCAGTTCTTC. Protein sequence: CSARVEGDYNEQFF.

The sample holds a few counts of this clonotype. The CDR3 region is CASNGLAGTDTQYF. The DNA of the CDR3 is TGTGCCAGCAATGGACTAGCGGGGACAGATACGCAGTATTTT. This chain links TRBV6-1 with TRBJ2-3; 12 nucleotides match TRBD2. CDR3 length equals 14 residues. After removal of 7 bases from V and 3 bases from J, the junction contained 2 bases not matched to a gene. Germline V gene data show CDR1 as MNHNS and CDR2 as SASEGT.

The genes are TRBV20-1 and TRBJ2-1, with 14 bases lining up with TRBD2. Gene TRBJ2-7 matches the end of the DNA better, so the J call may be wrong. This CDR3 is 17 amino acids long. Germline values: CDR1 DFQATT, CDR2 SNEGSKA (reference sequence). CDR3 loop: CSAGRTSGGSSYKEQYF. The CDR3 DNA reads as TGCAGTGCCGGCAGGACTAGCGGGGGGAGCTCCTACAAAGAGCAGTACTTC.

The chain employs TRBV20-1 and TRBJ2-5; 9 bases align to TRBD2. CDR1 is DFQATT, CDR2 SNEGSKA, per germline (reference sequence). V trimming: 6 bases; J trimming: 11 bases; junction bases outside the gene matches: 13. The CDR3 loop spans 13 amino acids. The CDR3 spells CSASGTSRNEQYF. CDR3 nucleotides: TGCAGTGCCTCCGGGACTAGCCGCAATGAGCAGTACTTC.

This rearrangement joins TRBV3-1 to TRBJ1-1; tentatively, D is TRBD1 (5 bases). Germline CDR1 and CDR2: LGHDT and YNNKEL (reference sequence). Deletions cut 2 bases from V and 5 bases from J, with 12 bases between. This CDR3 contains 14 residues. The CDR3 nucleotides are TGTGCCAGCAGCCAATGGACAAGCAGGACTGAAGCTTTCTTT. Amino acid sequence: CASSQWTSRTEAFF.

This clonotype was detected once. A junction boundary mismatches the germline segment, possibly from a read error. The J gene is TRBJ2-4, the V gene TRBV20-1; weak D call: TRBD2 (6 bases). The closer fit of TRBJ2-5 to the DNA end suggests the J call may be wrong. CDR1 DFQATT and CDR2 SNEGSKA come from the germline V gene (reference sequence). The CDR3 spans 12 residues. CDR3 nucleotide sequence: TGCAATGCTAGCGAGAGTACCGAGACCCAGTACTTC. It specifies CNASESTETQYF.

The genes are TRBV12-3 or TRBV12-4 and TRBJ2-1, with 9 nucleotides matching TRBD2. CDR3 length: 16 amino acids. The V and J ends lost 5 bases and 4 bases, in that order; junction bases with no gene match: 9. The CDR3 DNA follows: TGTGCCAGCAGTCCCTCTAGCGGGAAAAATTACAATGAGCAGTTCTTC. Amino acid sequence: CASSPSSGKNYNEQFF.

This clonotype was seen more than once but under ten times. The gene calls are TRBV11-2 and TRBJ2-1; 7 bases line up with TRBD2. Trimming cost V 7 bases and J 1 base; bases outside gene matches: 16. This CDR3 is built from 18 residues. Germline lookup yields CDR1 SGHAT and CDR2 FQNNGV. CDR3 bases: TGTGCCAGCAACGTCCGGGTTGGTGGGAGGGCTTCCTACAATGAGCAGTTCTTC. Protein sequence: CASNVRVGGRASYNEQFF.

With regard to this clonotype: At one boundary the junction diverges from the germline segment, which might be a read error. This sequence joins TRBV14 and TRBJ1-1; tentatively, D is TRBD1 (5 bases). Germline assignment: CDR1 SGHDN and CDR2 FVKESK. The CDR3 is made up of 17 amino acids. The CDR3 nucleotides read TGTGCCAGCAGCGCCACCCGACCACAGGTATTTGGCACTAAAGCTTTCTTT. Its protein product is CASSATRPQVFGTKAFF.

This chain uses TRBV6-1 with TRBJ2-1; TRBD2 matches 9 bases. The CDR3 length is 16 residues. Germline V gives CDR1 MNHNS, CDR2 SASEGT. J was trimmed by 7 bases and V by 4 bases; bases with no gene match: 11. The CDR3 loop is CASSVSLPGLANEQFF. Written as DNA, the CDR3 is TGTGCCAGCAGTGTCTCCCTTCCGGGACTAGCAAATGAGCAGTTCTTC.

As to this clonotype: A much larger clone lies a single base off, so this may be a read error. In DNA, the CDR3 is TGCAGTGTTAGTCCTACCGGGACTCCCCCGACCGAGACCCAGTACTTC. Its translation is CSVSPTGTPPTETQYF. The gene calls are TRBV20-1 and TRBJ2-5, with a weak D call TRBD2 (6 bases). The V and J ends lost 7 bases and 5 bases respectively, with 26 bases between them. The CDR3 consists of 16 residues. CDR1 is DFQATT, CDR2 SNEGSKA, per germline (reference sequence).

This chain connects TRBV10-3 to TRBJ1-5; D is undetermined. The CDR3 contains 11 residues. The V gene lost 4 bases and the J gene lost 7 bases, with 5 bases spanning the gap. The germline CDR1 and CDR2 sequences are ENHRY and SYGVKD. The chain's CDR3 is CAISARQPQHF. The CDR3 DNA follows: TGTGCCATCAGTGCCCGACAGCCCCAGCATTTT.

The V gene is TRBV9, the J gene TRBJ2-3, with TRBD2 identical over 9 bases. Germline V gene lookup returns CDR1 SGDLS and CDR2 YYNGEE. Germline trimming cut 0 bases from V and 2 bases from J; bases unmatched to any gene: 7. This CDR3 is 17 amino acids long. CDR3 region: CASSVEASGRTTDTQYF. The CDR3 region has the DNA TGTGCCAGCAGCGTAGAGGCCAGCGGGAGGACCACAGATACGCAGTATTTT.

This rearrangement joins TRBV7-9 to TRBJ1-5; D not resolved. The CDR3 length is 14 residues. Germline assignment: CDR1 SEHNR and CDR2 FQNEAQ (reference sequence). Deletions cut 5 bases from V and 0 bases from J, with 8 bases between. The CDR3 bases are TGTGCCAGCAGCCCCAGATATAGCAATCAGCCCCAGCATTTT. This encodes CASSPRYSNQPQHF.

The V gene is TRBV6-1, the J gene TRBJ2-4; tentative D call: TRBD1 (6 bases). This CDR3 is built from 19 residues. V was trimmed by 1 base and J by 1 base, leaving 20 bases between them. CDR1 and CDR2 from the germline V gene are MNHNS and SASEGT. As DNA, the CDR3 is TGTGCCAGCAGTGAAGAGTCAGGGGACGGCCTGCGGGCCAAAAACATTCAGTACTTC. Amino acids: CASSEESGDGLRAKNIQYF.

This clonotype was observed a handful of times. The gene calls are TRBV20-1 and TRBJ1-5, with unresolved D. Germline V gene lookup returns CDR1 DFQATT and CDR2 SNEGSKA (reference sequence). The CDR3 runs 15 residues. V was trimmed by 4 bases and J by 0 bases, leaving 13 bases between them. The CDR3 region is CSAIMGTDSNQPQHF. In DNA, the CDR3 is TGCAGTGCTATTATGGGCACTGATAGCAATCAGCCCCAGCATTTT.

Remarks on this clonotype: Mismatch with germline at one junction end may stem from a read error. The chain recombines TRBV20-1 with TRBJ1-2; 8 bases are a match to TRBD1. There are 15 residues in the CDR3. CDR1 is DFQATT, CDR2 SNEGSKA, per germline (reference sequence). The chain's CDR3 is CSARDGTGTNYGYTF. CDR3 sequence (DNA): TGCAGTGCTAGAGATGGGACAGGCACTAACTATGGTTACACCTTC.

A remark on this clonotype: This may stem from a read error, because a much larger clone lies one nucleotide away. CDR3 nucleotides: TGTGCCAGCAGGCGACAGGGGAGCACTGAAGCTTTCTTT. Residues: CASRRQGSTEAFF. J is TRBJ1-1 and V is TRBV27; TRBD1 matches 8 bases. Trimming at V came to 6 bases and at J to 4 bases, leaving 4 bases not matched to a gene. Germline-derived CDR1 and CDR2 are MNHEY and SMNVEV (reference sequence). This CDR3 has 13 amino acids.

The genes are TRBV15 and TRBJ2-3; 7 bases are shared with TRBD1. The CDR3 extends over 14 amino acids. CDR1 and CDR2 (germline): LNHNV, YYDKDF (reference sequence). Losses at the gene ends were 5 bases for V and 4 bases for J; bases not matched to a gene: 6. Written as DNA, the CDR3 is TGTGCCACCAGCGGTAGAAGGGGGCCAGATACGCAGTATTTT. This gives the protein CATSGRRGPDTQYF.